A selection of T cell receptor beta chains follows, all from one sample in a study of blood T cell repertoires in COVID-19. The table came from immunoSEQ multiplex PCR; TCRdb's copy has only in-frame clones and leaves some out. The table includes approximately 67,000 clones, approximately 79% detected once. The specimen sequenced was peripheral blood. The receptors here all came from a man in his 60s with acute or convalescent COVID-19. Both conserved end residues are part of each CDR3. The order of the fields is D gene, J gene, V gene, CDR3 protein, CDR3 DNA. The D gene is left open where the match is weak.

- TRBJ2-3 TRBV7-2 CASSFQDTQYF TGTGCCAGCAGCTTCCAAGATACGCAGTATTTT
- TRBJ2-5 TRBV29-1 CSVESVGRGFGETQYF TGCAGCGTTGAAAGTGTGGGGAGGGGGTTCGGGGAGACCCAGTACTTC
TRBD2 TRBJ2-1 TRBV7-2 CASTRFGAGGSRGEQFF TGTGCCAGCACCCGTTTTGGTGCGGGGGGGTCCCGCGGTGAGCAGTTCTTC
- TRBJ1-4 TRBV6-5 CASSPGVRSEKLFF TGTGCCAGCAGCCCAGGGGTCAGGTCTGAAAAACTGTTTTTT
- TRBJ1-1 TRBV6-5 CASRDTAPAYEAFF TGTGCCAGCAGGGACACTGCGCCCGCTTATGAAGCTTTCTTT
- TRBJ2-2 TRBV12-3/TRBV12-4 CASSPTVGELFF TGTGCCAGCAGCCCGACAGTCGGGGAGCTGTTTTTT
TRBD2 TRBJ2-5 TRBV5-1 CASTQTSGGASETQYF TGCGCCAGCACCCAAACTAGCGGGGGGGCCTCGGAGACCCAGTACTTC
- TRBJ1-1 TRBV18 CASSPSGNTEAFF TGTGCCAGCTCACCATCGGGGAACACTGAAGCTTTCTTT
- TRBJ1-1 TRBV19 CASSIGGRENTEAFF TGTGCCAGTAGTATAGGTGGCAGGGAGAACACTGAAGCTTTCTTT
- TRBJ1-1 TRBV7-9 CASSPEGYTEAFF TGTGCCAGCAGCCCAGAGGGTTACACTGAAGCTTTCTTT
TRBD1 TRBJ1-1 TRBV19 CASRGQGTTEAFF TGTGCCAGTAGGGGACAGGGGACCACTGAAGCTTTCTTT
TRBD1 TRBJ1-4 TRBV19 CASRQGGQGMGEKLFF TGTGCCAGTAGACAAGGAGGACAGGGGATGGGGGAAAAACTGTTTTTT
TRBD1 TRBJ2-7 TRBV6-1 CASSEGDRHIRRQYF TGTGCCAGCAGTGAAGGGGACAGACATATACGACGGCAGTACTTC
TRBD2 TRBJ2-5 TRBV5-1 CASSRTSSEETQYF TGCGCCAGCAGCCGGACTAGTAGTGAAGAGACCCAGTACTTC
- TRBJ2-5 TRBV3-1/TRBV3-2 CASSFRQLNQETQYF TGTGCCAGCAGCTTTCGACAGCTTAACCAAGAGACCCAGTACTTC
TRBD1 TRBJ2-1 TRBV5-1 CASTYGQGIGDEQFF TGCGCCAGCACCTATGGACAGGGTATAGGGGATGAGCAGTTCTTC
TRBD1 TRBJ1-2 TRBV18 CASSPEGQGAIRCTF TGTGCCAGCTCCCCAGAAGGACAGGGGGCAATACGGTGCACCTTC
- TRBJ2-7 TRBV19 CASSPSVGAYEQYF TGTGCCAGTAGTCCGAGCGTGGGTGCCTACGAGCAGTACTTC
- TRBJ1-3 TRBV5-1 CASSLDISTSGNTIYF TGCGCCAGCAGCTTGGATATTTCTACCTCTGGAAACACCATATATTTT
- TRBJ2-2 TRBV5-1 CASSLATGNTGELFF TGCGCCAGCAGCTTGGCTACAGGGAACACCGGGGAGCTGTTTTTT
- TRBJ1-1 TRBV15 CATSRDRATEAFF TGTGCCACCAGCAGAGACAGGGCCACTGAAGCTTTCTTT
- TRBJ2-2 TRBV27 CASSLGGHGELFF TGTGCCAGCAGTTTAGGGGGCCACGGGGAGCTGTTTTTT